Listed below are T cell receptor beta chains from one sample, sequenced in a study of blood T cell repertoires in COVID-19. Libraries were prepared by immunoSEQ multiplex PCR; TCRdb keeps only in-frame clonotypes and omits some of them. The sample has 160,000 or so clones, about 90% seen once. The sample taken for sequencing was PBMCs or T cells enriched from blood (not recorded which). These receptors all stem from a human donor with acute COVID-19. The donor label of this sample is uncertain. Both conserved end residues are part of each CDR3. The order of the fields is D gene, V gene, J gene, clone size, CDR3 DNA, CDR3 protein. The D gene is left open where the match is weak. A clone size is listed for some rows: how often the clone was seen (once, few, many), or a class if it is expanded.

D: .
V: TRBV7-8
J: TRBJ2-1
size: .
DNA: TGTGCCAGCAGCTCCCTAGGGTCGGACTACTCCTACAATGAGCAGTTCTTC
CDR3: CASSSLGSDYSYNEQFF

D: .
V: TRBV9
J: TRBJ1-1
size: .
DNA: TGTGCCAGCAGCGTAGGCCTGCGTGAGGTTTCGGACACTGAAGCTTTCTTT
CDR3: CASSVGLREVSDTEAFF

D: .
V: TRBV6-5
J: TRBJ1-6
size: .
DNA: TGTGCCAGCAGTTACGGGGCAGGGTCACCCCTCCACTTT
CDR3: CASSYGAGSPLHF

D: .
V: TRBV4-1
J: TRBJ2-2
size: .
DNA: TGCGCCAGCAGCCAAGATCCACGGACCGGGGAGCTGTTTTTT
CDR3: CASSQDPRTGELFF

D: TRBD2
V: TRBV5-6
J: TRBJ2-1
size: .
DNA: TGTGCCAGCAGCTCTCGGGGGGTGGCCTACAATGAGCAGTTCTTC
CDR3: CASSSRGVAYNEQFF

D: .
V: TRBV19
J: TRBJ1-5
size: .
DNA: TGTGCCAGTAGTCGGGGTCCTGGTAGCAATCAGCCCCAGCATTTT
CDR3: CASSRGPGSNQPQHF

D: .
V: TRBV6-5
J: TRBJ1-5
size: .
DNA: TGTGCCAGCAGTTACTCGCGTAGAAAACAGCCCCAGCATTTT
CDR3: CASSYSRRKQPQHF

D: TRBD2
V: TRBV3-1/TRBV3-2
J: TRBJ2-7
size: .
DNA: TGTGCCAGCAGCCGGGGGGTAGCGGGGCGCTACGAGCAGTACTTC
CDR3: CASSRGVAGRYEQYF

D: .
V: TRBV2
J: TRBJ1-5
size: .
DNA: TGTGCCAGCAGTGACGTCGGGGGACTAGGCCAGCCCCAGCATTTT
CDR3: CASSDVGGLGQPQHF

D: .
V: TRBV29-1
J: TRBJ1-2
size: once
DNA: TGCAGCGTTTGGACAGATGGCGGCTACACCTTC
CDR3: CSVWTDGGYTF

D: .
V: TRBV5-4
J: TRBJ1-2
size: .
DNA: TGTGCCAGCAGCGTTGGGGCAGACTATGGCTACACCTTC
CDR3: CASSVGADYGYTF

D: .
V: TRBV30
J: TRBJ1-5
size: .
DNA: TGTGCCTGGAGTGCAGCTCCAGGGGAGGGGAATCAGCCCCAGCATTTT
CDR3: CAWSAAPGEGNQPQHF

D: TRBD2
V: TRBV29-1
J: TRBJ2-1
size: once
DNA: TGCAGCGTGGGACTAGCGGGGGCTCGGTTCTTC
CDR3: CSVGLAGARFF

D: .
V: TRBV6-5
J: TRBJ1-2
size: .
DNA: TGTGCCAGCAGTTACGCGAATCCCCTAGCTAACTATGGCTACACCTTC
CDR3: CASSYANPLANYGYTF

D: .
V: TRBV21-1
J: TRBJ2-2
size: .
DNA: TGTGCCAGCGCGTCATACAGGGTACGGGGGGAGCTGTTTTTT
CDR3: CASASYRVRGELFF

D: TRBD1
V: TRBV2
J: TRBJ2-7
size: .
DNA: TGTGCCAGCACCCTGACAGGGTCGACCTACGAGCAGTACTTC
CDR3: CASTLTGSTYEQYF

D: TRBD1
V: TRBV20-1
J: TRBJ2-6
size: few
DNA: TGCAGTGCTAGTGGGACAGGTCGTTCCTCTGGGGCCAACGTCCTGACTTTC
CDR3: CSASGTGRSSGANVLTF

D: TRBD1
V: TRBV7-8
J: TRBJ1-5
size: few
DNA: TGTGCCAGCAGCCCAGGGACAGGGGGCGGTCAGCCCCAGCATTTT
CDR3: CASSPGTGGGQPQHF

D: .
V: TRBV7-2
J: TRBJ2-7
size: .
DNA: TGTGCCAGCAGCCCATCCGGACGCCCGGGAAGGAACGAGCAGTACTTC
CDR3: CASSPSGRPGRNEQYF

D: TRBD1
V: TRBV7-7
J: TRBJ2-5
size: few
DNA: TGTGCCAGCAGCAAAGACGGTGGACAGGCCTCAACCCAGTACTTC
CDR3: CASSKDGGQASTQYF

D: .
V: TRBV6-5
J: TRBJ1-6
size: .
DNA: TGTGCCAGCACCGCGGCCCTTGGGAATTCACCCCTCCACTTT
CDR3: CASTAALGNSPLHF

D: TRBD2
V: TRBV5-1
J: TRBJ2-1
size: .
DNA: TGCGCCAGCAGCCGGGGGGGCAGTTCCTACAATGAGCAGTTCTTC
CDR3: CASSRGGSSYNEQFF

D: .
V: TRBV7-2
J: TRBJ1-6
size: .
DNA: TGTGCCAGCAGCTTAGATGGGGCAGGCAATAATTCACCCCTCCACTTT
CDR3: CASSLDGAGNNSPLHF

D: .
V: TRBV30
J: TRBJ1-2
size: .
DNA: TGTGCCTGGAGTGGTCGGGCTAACTATGGCTACACCTTC
CDR3: CAWSGRANYGYTF

D: TRBD1
V: TRBV10-3
J: TRBJ2-7
size: .
DNA: TGTGCCATCAGGGACAGGGCGGGTAAGTCCTACGAGCAGTACTTC
CDR3: CAIRDRAGKSYEQYF

D: TRBD2
V: TRBV27
J: TRBJ2-7
size: .
DNA: TGTGCCAGCAGTTCAGGACTAGCGAGTCACGAGCAGTACTTC
CDR3: CASSSGLASHEQYF

D: .
V: TRBV4-1
J: TRBJ2-7
size: .
DNA: TGCGCCAGCAGCCTAGACAGGACCTACGAGCAGTACTTC
CDR3: CASSLDRTYEQYF

D: .
V: TRBV19
J: TRBJ1-6
size: .
DNA: TGTGCCAGTAGTCCTGCGCGGGACCACCTGAGGTCCTATAATTCACCCCTCCACTTT
CDR3: CASSPARDHLRSYNSPLHF

D: .
V: TRBV5-1
J: TRBJ2-7
size: .
DNA: TGCGCCAGCAGCTTGGCCCGCGCCTACGAGCAGTACTTC
CDR3: CASSLARAYEQYF

D: .
V: TRBV5-4
J: TRBJ1-2
size: .
DNA: TGTGCCAGCAGCTTGGGAATCCAGGGTGGAATTTATGGCTACACCTTC
CDR3: CASSLGIQGGIYGYTF

D: .
V: TRBV16
J: TRBJ2-7
size: .
DNA: TGTGCCAGCAGCCAATTTTCGTCGACTATCCCCCACGAGCAGTACTTC
CDR3: CASSQFSSTIPHEQYF

D: .
V: TRBV4-3
J: TRBJ2-3
size: .
DNA: TGCGCCAGCAGCCAAGGACAGTTCACAGATACGCAGTATTTT
CDR3: CASSQGQFTDTQYF

D: .
V: TRBV2
J: TRBJ1-4
size: .
DNA: TGTGCCAGCAGTGAAGAAAGGGTAAGCAGGGAGGATAATGAAAAACTGTTTTTT
CDR3: CASSEERVSREDNEKLFF

D: .
V: TRBV4-1
J: TRBJ2-1
size: .
DNA: TGCGCCAGCAGCCAAGTGGAGGGTACCGAGCAGTTCTTC
CDR3: CASSQVEGTEQFF

D: TRBD1
V: TRBV4-1
J: TRBJ2-7
size: .
DNA: TGCGCCAGCAGCCAATCCCTTCGGGACAGGGGCTACGAGCAGTACTTC
CDR3: CASSQSLRDRGYEQYF

D: TRBD1
V: TRBV4-1
J: TRBJ1-2
size: few
DNA: TGCGCCAGCAGCCAAGGACAGGGGAATGATGGCTACACCTTC
CDR3: CASSQGQGNDGYTF

D: .
V: TRBV4-1
J: TRBJ1-1
size: .
DNA: TGCGCCAGCAGCCAAGTTGGGGTAATCGGGGATGAAGCTTTCTTT
CDR3: CASSQVGVIGDEAFF

D: .
V: TRBV2
J: TRBJ2-5
size: .
DNA: TGTGCCAGCAGCTTATCTAGCTTCCAAGAGACCCAGTACTTC
CDR3: CASSLSSFQETQYF